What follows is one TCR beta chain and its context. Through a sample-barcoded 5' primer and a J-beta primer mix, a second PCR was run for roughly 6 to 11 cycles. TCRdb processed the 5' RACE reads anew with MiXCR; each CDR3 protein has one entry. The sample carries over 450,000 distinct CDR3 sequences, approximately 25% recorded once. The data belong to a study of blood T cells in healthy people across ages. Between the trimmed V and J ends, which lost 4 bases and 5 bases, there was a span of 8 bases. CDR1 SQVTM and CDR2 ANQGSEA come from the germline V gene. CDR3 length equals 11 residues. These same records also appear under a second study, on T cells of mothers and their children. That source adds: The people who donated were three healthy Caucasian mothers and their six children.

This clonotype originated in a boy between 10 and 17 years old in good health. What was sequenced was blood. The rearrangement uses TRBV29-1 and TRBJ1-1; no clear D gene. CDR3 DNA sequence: TGCAGCGTTGTGCCAATTACTGAAGCTTTCTTT. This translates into CSVVPITEAFF.